This TCR beta chain came from a study of T cells after yellow fever vaccination (dated by TCRdb to about 2019). Looking at the study overall: Libraries from fractions with low cell numbers were prepared with the SMART-Seq v4 Ultra Low Input RNA kit. To follow T-cell clones before and after primary and booster YFV17D yellow fever vaccination, bulk TCR alpha and beta repertoires were sequenced over time. Blood samples were taken at several timepoints before and after primary and secondary immunization, and bulk PBMC replicates and cell subsets were isolated. Two healthy male donors, one aged 18 to 30 and one aged 30 to 40 years, made up the cohort.

Of note for this clonotype: Its antigen is currently not known. Qualities for individual bases were not recorded, and no much larger clone is one base off.

The label giving this sample's treatment or condition can be read as: live attenuated yellow fever vaccine strain. A standard Ficoll-Paque protocol was used to isolate PBMCs from peripheral blood. Dynabeads CD4 and CD8 positive selection kits were used to isolate CD4 and CD8 T-cell fractions. RNA was extracted with TriZol from bulk PBMCs, CD4 and CD8 fractions, and dextramer-positive and dextramer-negative fractions. For this chain, trimming is 6 bases at the V end and 4 bases at the J end, and the number of junction bases without a gene match is 13. From a lookup of the germline V gene (reference sequence), CDR1 and CDR2 are DFQATT and SNEGSKA. Including the terminal cysteine and phenylalanine, the CDR3 comprises 15 residues. Just the 45-base CDR3 DNA is kept, in frame starting at base 1. Results and caveats for the whole study, not just this receptor: After the booster, most clones that had expanded after primary vaccination were detected again (around 96% of CD4 and roughly 86% of CD8), suggesting broad maintenance of memory. A small fraction of clonotypes showed up in both the CD4 and CD8 compartments, probably as a result of convergent recombination. Because the study included only a couple of donors, the extent to which the findings can be generalized is limited. Compared with the primary T-cell response, the secondary T-cell response was faster but weaker, reaching its peak on day 5 rather than on day 15. FACS-sorted repertoires could contain abundant contaminating clonotypes from the bulk population, so computational filtering was required.

Sequencing was carried out with an Illumina NovaSeq 6000. Synthesis of TCR cDNA relied on 5'RACE template switching, a step that introduced a universal primer site along with unique molecular identifiers. Priming for cDNA synthesis came from both the TCR alpha and TCR beta constant segments. Libraries were amplified in two PCR steps, with sample barcodes and sequencing adapters added in the second step. Sequencing of libraries was done on Illumina HiSeq 2500 (2x100 bp) or NovaSeq (2x150 bp). Processing in the source paper ran as follows. MIGEC was used to demultiplex reads and collapse the reads into UMI consensus sequences, and MiXCR was used for V(D)J alignment. Using edgeR on replicate PBMC samples, clonotypes were called vaccine-responding if FDR was below 0.01 and the log2 fold change was above 5 up to day 15. Bulk clonotypes were assigned CD4 or CD8 identity according to which sequenced CD4 or CD8 repertoire held them at higher abundance. In-frame beta chains were kept once TCRdb had trimmed the public reads at Q25 with fastp and called clones with MiXCR. Records with the same CDR3 protein are collapsed into one entry carrying the most frequent genes and DNA. The V and J calls shown here were made by TCRdb, not taken from the authors' results. This sample has just over 250,000 distinct CDR3 sequences in its table, and roughly 5.2% of those were observed once. In total, the top ten clones hold about 3.5% of the sample.

Specimen: CD4+ T cells sorted from PBMCs, collected on the day of the yellow fever booster vaccination. The rearrangement combines TRBV20-1 with TRBJ2-5, with 8 bases aligning to TRBD2. This clonotype was sampled from a man aged 18 to 30 who received the YFV17D yellow fever vaccine. The bases read TGCAGTGCCAGGCGGACTAGCCAGACGTCAGAGACCCAGTACTTC. This encodes CSARRTSQTSETQYF.